The clone carrying this T cell receptor (beta chain) was counted a few times. The data were obtained in a study of cytomegalovirus exposure and HLA in healthy donors. This CDR3 comprises 13 residues. CDR1 and CDR2 (germline): MNHEY, SVGAGI. V lost 6 bases and J 1 base, leaving 9 bases between the germline ends. Primers for the PCR totalled 60 Vbeta and 13 Jbeta. Assay used: immunoSEQ multiplex PCR; TCRdb lists only in-frame clones, some missing. The sample consists of over 85,000 clones, around 80% of them appearing once. The V gene is TRBV6-5, the J gene TRBJ1-2; D gene ambiguous. Sequencing was carried out using PBMCs. This receptor was obtained from a man aged 30-40 years in good health and CMV-seropositive. Written as DNA, the CDR3 is TGTGCCAGCAGCCTCGCAGATAACTATGGCTACACCTTC. This sequence encodes CASSLADNYGYTF.